The 18 T cell receptor beta chains presented below share a single source sample, sequenced in a study of human T cells and chemical hapten exposure. TCRdb re-called the RACE reads with MiXCR, one entry per CDR3 protein. The sample contains approximately 370,000 distinct CDR3 sequences, roughly 6% of which appear only once. Time point given: pre-sensitization, week 0. This sample's treatment: therapeutic diphenylcyclopropenone sensitization with weekly scalp DPC. Source: whole blood, taken in connection with sensitization to the hapten diphenylcyclopropenone (DPC). These receptors came from a woman between 18 and 29 years old with alopecia areata. Some clones in this sample may be carry-over from other donors' samples.

This clonotype has a handful of counts. This chain connects TRBV28 to TRBJ2-5; D is tentatively TRBD1 or TRBD2 (5 bases each). Trimming shortened V by 6 bases and J by 5 bases, and 19 bases separated the two germline ends. Germline assignment: CDR1 MDHEN and CDR2 SYDVKM. The CDR3 is 15 residues long. In DNA form, the CDR3 reads TGTGCCAGCAGCGCCACACTGGGACCTCACGAGACCCAGTACTTC. Amino acids: CASSATLGPHETQYF.

This clonotype was observed a few times. The rearrangement uses TRBV7-9 and TRBJ2-7, with D maybe TRBD2 (5 bases). Germline V gene sequence: CDR1 SEHNR, CDR2 FQNEAQ (reference sequence). This CDR3 spans 13 amino acids. Trimming removed 5 bases from V and 3 bases from J, with 11 bases in between. The CDR3 sequence is CASSGRALYEQYF. The DNA for the CDR3 is TGTGCCAGCAGCGGGCGGGCCCTCTACGAGCAGTACTTC.

In this sample, this clonotype turned up a few times. The V call is TRBV6-5, the J call TRBJ1-4, with a tentative D call TRBD1 (6 bases). V lost 2 bases and J lost 8, with 15 bases in between. CDR1 MNHEY and CDR2 SVGAGI come from the germline V gene. The length of the CDR3 is 15 residues. The CDR3 is CASSYGTTSGEKLFF. The CDR3 DNA follows: TGTGCCAGCAGTTACGGGACAACAAGTGGGGAAAAACTGTTTTTT.

There are a few counts of this clonotype. CDR3 in DNA: TGTGCCAGCAGCCTGCCCCTGTTAGATACGCAGTATTTT. Translation: CASSLPLLDTQYF. This chain uses TRBV12-3 or TRBV12-4 with TRBJ2-3; D is unresolved. CDR3 length: 13 residues. V lost 6 bases and J lost 5, with 12 bases in between.

This clonotype showed up many times. The chain joins TRBV28 to TRBJ2-7; D is unresolved. V dropped 4 bases and J dropped 0 bases, with 16 bases sitting between them. The germline V gene encodes CDR1 MDHEN and CDR2 SYDVKM. The CDR3 sequence is 16 residues long. The DNA of the CDR3 is TGTGCCAGCAGTTCCCTCAACGGCCGACTCTCCTACGAGCAGTACTTC. This gives the protein CASSSLNGRLSYEQYF. Based on the CDR3 plus reference TRBV28 and TRBJ2-7, the full variable domain is DVKVTQSSRYLVKRTGEKVFLECVQDMDHENMFWYRQDPGLGLRLIYFSYDVKMKEKGDIPEGYSVSREKKERFSLILESASTNQTSMYLCASSSLNGRLSYEQYFGPGTRLTVT.

This clonotype was seen more than once but under ten times. The chain's CDR3 is CASSIQSDWASSYNSPLHF. The CDR3 region has the DNA TGTGCCAGTAGTATCCAATCCGATTGGGCCAGCTCCTATAATTCACCCCTCCACTTT. This chain links TRBV19 with TRBJ1-6; D gene unclear. V dropped 3 bases and J dropped 0 bases, with 18 bases sitting between them. Looked up from germline, CDR1 is LNHDA and CDR2 is SQIVND (reference sequence). The CDR3 contains 19 residues.

Many counts were recorded for this clonotype. This sequence joins TRBV20-1 and TRBJ1-2; no clear D gene. Germline loops: CDR1 DFQATT, CDR2 SNEGSKA (reference sequence). V lost 1 base and J 2 bases, leaving 11 bases between the germline ends. The CDR3 runs 14 residues. CDR3 protein: CSARASGGNYGYTF. The CDR3 DNA follows: TGCAGTGCTAGAGCTTCAGGTGGAAACTATGGCTACACCTTC.

V usage is TRBV7-2 and J usage is TRBJ2-3, with TRBD2 identical over 9 bases. The CDR3 runs 16 residues. V dropped 2 bases and J dropped 4; count of bases not matched to a gene: 7. Looked up from germline, CDR1 is SGHTA and CDR2 is FQGNSA. The CDR3 protein is CASSLPPGLAADTQYF. Written as DNA, the CDR3 is TGTGCCAGCAGCTTACCACCGGGACTAGCTGCAGATACGCAGTATTTT.

This clonotype was observed at least ten times. V is TRBV7-2 and J is TRBJ2-5, with D possibly TRBD1 on 5 matching bases. The CDR3 length is 13 residues. From germline, CDR1 is SGHTA and CDR2 FQGNSA. Deletions cut 7 bases from V and 2 bases from J, with 11 bases between. This CDR3 is CASTPDRQETQYF. CDR3 nucleotides: TGTGCCAGCACTCCAGACAGACAAGAGACCCAGTACTTC.

This clonotype was recorded many times. J is TRBJ1-1 and V is TRBV29-1; TRBD1 matches at 10 bases. The junction had 10 bases not matched to a gene; V was cut back by 7 bases and J by 5 bases. The CDR3 covers 14 residues. The V gene's germline CDR1 is SQVTM and CDR2 ANQGSEA. CDR3 in DNA: TGCAGCGCTTATGGACAGGGGGTAGGGACTGAAGCTTTCTTT. It encodes CSAYGQGVGTEAFF.

The chain employs TRBV7-2 and TRBJ2-3; TRBD2 matches at 9 bases. This CDR3 has 15 amino acids. The trim removed 6 bases at V and 2 bases at J, leaving 6 bases unmatched. The germline V gene has CDR1 SGHTA and CDR2 FQGNSA. The DNA of the CDR3 is TGTGCCAGCAGTCGAAGCGGGGGGCTCACAGATACGCAGTATTTT. Residues: CASSRSGGLTDTQYF.

The chain uses TRBV29-1 and TRBJ1-3; unclear D gene. The CDR3 loop spans 13 amino acids. V lost 5 bases, J lost 0 bases, and 8 bases lay in between. Germline V gene lookup returns CDR1 SQVTM and CDR2 ANQGSEA. CDR3 DNA sequence: TGCAGCGTTACACAGAACTCTGGAAACACCATATATTTT. As protein: CSVTQNSGNTIYF.

This clonotype was picked up many times. The V gene is TRBV6-1, the J gene TRBJ1-1; D might be TRBD1 (6 bases). Deletions cut 3 bases from V and 1 base from J, with 15 bases between. The CDR3 spans 16 residues. CDR1 is MNHNS and CDR2 is SASEGT in the germline V gene. In nucleotides, the CDR3 is TGTGCCAGCAGTGAGGGGGGCAGGATGCCGAACACTGAAGCTTTCTTT. It encodes CASSEGGRMPNTEAFF.

This clonotype showed up many times. The rearrangement joins TRBV4-3 to TRBJ2-4; 9 bases agree with TRBD2. With 0 bases clipped from V and 8 bases from J, the junction kept 8 bases outside the gene matches. CDR1 is LGHNA and CDR2 is YSLEER in the germline V gene. The CDR3 runs to 16 residues. The chain's CDR3 is CASSQDTASGVDIQYF. The CDR3 DNA follows: TGCGCCAGCAGCCAAGATACGGCTAGCGGGGTGGACATTCAGTACTTC.

This clonotype was seen at least ten times. V and J are TRBV7-6 and TRBJ2-5; weak D call: TRBD2 (5 bases). The ends were cut back, 1 base at V and 1 base at J, with 7 bases in the middle. From germline, CDR1 is SGHVS and CDR2 FNYEAQ. This CDR3 is built from 14 residues. CDR3 in DNA: TGTGCCAGCAGCTTAGAGCTAGCCCAAGAGACCCAGTACTTC. It encodes CASSLELAQETQYF.

In this sample, this clonotype turned up many times. This chain connects TRBV15 to TRBJ1-1; no reliable D call. The CDR3 covers 12 residues. V gave up 5 bases and J gave up 8 bases, with 12 bases separating them. Germline loops: CDR1 LNHNV, CDR2 YYDKDF (reference sequence). The CDR3 here is CATSAGPKEAFF. CDR3 in DNA: TGTGCCACCAGCGCTGGACCGAAGGAAGCTTTCTTT.

In this sample, this clonotype turned up many times. The chain recombines TRBV6-2 or TRBV6-3 with TRBJ2-7; weak D call: TRBD1 (5 bases). CDR1 is MNHEY, CDR2 SVGEGT, per germline. This CDR3 has 14 amino acids. V lost 2 bases and J 0 bases, leaving 8 bases between the germline ends. The CDR3 DNA sequence: TGTGCCAGCAGTTACGCGGACAACTCCTACGAGCAGTACTTC. This gives the protein CASSYADNSYEQYF.

In this sample, this clonotype turned up many times. The chain recombines TRBV12-3 or TRBV12-4 with TRBJ2-3, with unresolved D. The CDR3 extends over 14 amino acids. Trimming removed 1 base from V and 3 bases from J, with 8 bases in between. CDR3 nucleotide sequence: TGTGCCAGCAGTTTAGGCCAAACTACAGATACGCAGTATTTT. Its protein product is CASSLGQTTDTQYF.